This entry lists 25 T cell receptor beta chains sequenced from one sample in a study of blood T cell repertoires in COVID-19. TCRdb's copy holds only in-frame clones and misses some; the assay was immunoSEQ multiplex PCR. This sample has under 300,000 clones, with 75% to 90% found just once. The specimen sequenced was peripheral blood. Receptor source: a woman aged 70 to 79 with acute or convalescent COVID-19.

This chain connects TRBV19 to TRBJ1-1; no clear D gene. The CDR3 runs 13 residues. Germline CDR1 reads LNHDA; CDR2 reads SQIVND (reference sequence). The V and J ends lost 4 bases and 4 bases respectively, with 10 bases between them. This CDR3 is CASSTSGGTEAFF. The CDR3 nucleotides are TGTGCCAGTAGTACATCGGGTGGCACTGAAGCTTTCTTT.

The DNA of the CDR3 is TGTGCCAGCAGTTTCCTACTAGCGGGGGGGTCGCATGAGCAGTTCTTC. Encoded protein: CASSFLLAGGSHEQFF. The chain couples TRBV27 to TRBJ2-1; 13 nucleotides line up with TRBD2. Germline V gene lookup returns CDR1 MNHEY and CDR2 SMNVEV (reference sequence). The length of the CDR3 is 16 residues. The V gene end was trimmed by 3 bases and the J gene end by 8 bases; junction bases not matched to a gene: 7.

This rearrangement joins TRBV4-2 to TRBJ2-7; 10 positions match TRBD1. CDR1 is LGHNA and CDR2 is YNFKEQ in the germline V gene. J lost 3 bases, V lost 1 base, and 3 bases had no gene match. The length of the CDR3 is 15 residues. The CDR3 DNA reads TGTGCCAGCAGCCAAGGGGGGACAGGGGTCTACGAGCAGTACTTC. Translation gives CASSQGGTGVYEQYF.

This clone was observed once. The J gene is TRBJ2-1, the V gene TRBV6-4; 12 positions agree with TRBD2. The CDR3 covers 14 residues. V lost 6 bases and J lost 8; bases outside the gene matches: 5. CDR1 MRHNA and CDR2 SNTAGT come from the germline V gene. The CDR3 bases are TGTGCCAGCAGATCTAGCGGGGGGGCCCATGAGCAGTTCTTC. This encodes CASRSSGGAHEQFF.

The chain employs TRBV5-1 and TRBJ1-2, with D uncertain. This CDR3 comprises 14 residues. The germline gives CDR1 SGHRS, CDR2 YFSETQ. The V and J ends lost 0 bases and 8 bases respectively, with 14 bases between them. CDR3 protein: CASSLGHLERGYTF. The CDR3 region has the DNA TGCGCCAGCAGCTTGGGACACCTGGAACGAGGCTACACCTTC.

This chain joins TRBV27 and TRBJ2-1, with 10 bases aligning to TRBD2. The CDR3 length is 14 residues. V trimming: 8 bases; J trimming: 8 bases; junction bases outside the gene matches: 9. Germline V CDR1 and CDR2: MNHEY, SMNVEV (reference sequence). CDR3 loop: CASCWSGGADEQFF. In DNA, the CDR3 is TGTGCCAGCTGCTGGAGCGGGGGGGCTGATGAGCAGTTCTTC.

The chain joins TRBV3-1 (or the pseudogene TRBV3-2) to TRBJ1-1, with D tentatively TRBD1 (5 bases). The CDR3 spans 11 residues. V was trimmed by 6 bases and J by 8 bases, leaving 10 bases between them. Per germline, CDR1 LGHDT and CDR2 YNNKEL (reference sequence). The CDR3: CASSREGEAFF. CDR3 DNA sequence: TGTGCCAGCAGTAGGGAGGGGGAAGCTTTCTTT.

The CDR3 loop is CASSQNYREGGYTF. Here the CDR3 DNA reads TGTGCCAGCAGCCAGAACTACAGGGAGGGTGGCTACACCTTC. The chain joins TRBV3-1 (or the pseudogene TRBV3-2) to TRBJ1-2; D is perhaps TRBD1 (6 bases). Germline CDR1 LGHDT, CDR2 YNNKEL (reference sequence). V was cut by 3 bases and J by 7 bases, with 15 bases left in between. The CDR3 is 14 residues long.

This clone was observed a few times. J is TRBJ2-1 and V is TRBV6-6; D may be TRBD2 (5 bases). The germline V and J ends were trimmed by 4 bases and 10 bases, with 17 bases remaining between them. Germline CDR1 MNHNY, CDR2 SVGAGI (reference sequence). The CDR3 runs 14 residues. CDR3 region: CASSFRSGMAEQFF. CDR3 coding DNA: TGTGCCAGCAGTTTTCGTTCCGGGATGGCGGAGCAGTTCTTC.

This clone came up a few times. V usage is TRBV11-2 and J usage is TRBJ2-1; the match to TRBD2 covers 8 bases. Trimming at V came to 5 bases and at J to 5 bases, leaving 11 bases not matched to a gene. There are 16 residues in the CDR3. Germline V CDR1 and CDR2: SGHAT, FQNNGV. CDR3 sequence (DNA): TGTGCCAGCAGCCCCGGGGGGGCGGGGAACAACAATGAGCAGTTCTTC. Its protein is CASSPGGAGNNNEQFF.

This chain uses TRBV5-1 with TRBJ1-6; 9 nucleotides line up with TRBD1. V was pared by 4 bases and J by 7 bases, with 6 bases of the junction left unmatched. Germline assignment: CDR1 SGHRS and CDR2 YFSETQ. This CDR3 spans 15 amino acids. CDR3 DNA: TGCGCCAGCAGCCCGGGACAGGGTATAAATTCACCCCTCCACTTT. Protein sequence: CASSPGQGINSPLHF.

V and J are TRBV2 and TRBJ1-4; 9 bases are a match to TRBD1. Germline trimming cut 6 bases from V and 4 bases from J; bases unmatched to any gene: 6. CDR1 SNHLY and CDR2 FYNNEI come from the germline V gene. The CDR3 totals 15 residues. CDR3 DNA: TGTGCCAGCAGGCTACAGGGGGCTGATAATGAAAAACTGTTTTTT. As protein: CASRLQGADNEKLFF.

The rearrangement uses TRBV4-1 and TRBJ2-3; D possibly corresponds to TRBD2 (7 bases). V was trimmed by 0 bases and J by 4 bases, leaving 11 bases between them. Germline CDR1 reads MGHRA; CDR2 reads YSYEKL. There are 15 residues in the CDR3. The CDR3 nucleotides are TGCGCCAGCAGCCAAGAAGGGGGGGGGCCAGATACGCAGTATTTT. It encodes CASSQEGGGPDTQYF.

This clone appeared a few times. The chain joins TRBV5-4 to TRBJ1-6; D gene unclear. The germline V gene encodes CDR1 SGHNT and CDR2 YYREEE (reference sequence). The CDR3 consists of 13 residues. Trimming took 1 base from V and 8 from J, leaving 7 bases between them. The CDR3 DNA follows: TGTGCCAGCAGCTTGACAGTTGATTCACCCCTCCACTTT. Protein: CASSLTVDSPLHF.

The chain employs TRBV18 and TRBJ1-1; tentatively, D is TRBD1 (6 bases). Germline V CDR1 and CDR2: KGHSH, LQKENI. Deletions cut 3 bases from V and 3 bases from J, with 11 bases between. The CDR3 has 14 amino acids. DNA for the CDR3: TGTGCCAGCTCACCGATGACAGGCGACACTGAAGCTTTCTTT. As protein: CASSPMTGDTEAFF.

This clone was recorded once. This chain uses TRBV2 with TRBJ1-6; D unclear. V lost 4 bases and J 6 bases, leaving 7 bases between the germline ends. Germline values: CDR1 SNHLY, CDR2 FYNNEI. The CDR3 contains 13 residues. CDR3 amino acids: CASSVTVNSPLHF. CDR3 nucleotide sequence: TGTGCCAGCAGTGTTACAGTTAATTCACCCCTCCACTTT.

The chain's CDR3 is CASQRGTNTGELFF. In DNA form, the CDR3 reads TGTGCCAGTCAGCGGGGGACCAACACCGGGGAGCTGTTTTTT. V is TRBV5-8 and J is TRBJ2-2; 8 nucleotides line up with TRBD2. This CDR3 has 14 residues. J gave up 2 bases and V 8 bases, and 5 bases lay outside the gene matches. Germline V lookup: CDR1 SGHTS, CDR2 YDEGEE. The entire variable domain, with the rest obtained from reference TRBV5-8 and TRBJ2-2, is as follows: EAGVTQSPTHLIKTRGQQATLRCSPISGHTSVYWYQQALGLGLQFLLWYDEGEERNRGNFPPRFSGRQFPNYSSELNVNALELEDSALYLCASQRGTNTGELFFGEGSRLTVL.

In its sample, this clone was seen once. The rearrangement links TRBV20-1 to TRBJ1-1, with no clear D. This CDR3 is 13 amino acids long. Trimming shortened V by 3 bases and J by 3 bases, and 11 bases separated the two germline ends. CDR1 is DFQATT and CDR2 is SNEGSKA in the germline V gene (reference sequence). In DNA, the CDR3 is TGCAGTGCTAGTGAGGGCTGGGACACTGAAGCTTTCTTT. Translated, it gives CSASEGWDTEAFF.

The J gene is TRBJ1-5, the V gene TRBV30; possibly TRBD1 for D (5 bases). Looked up from germline, CDR1 is GTSNPN and CDR2 is SVGIG (reference sequence). The germline V and J ends were trimmed by 4 bases and 0 bases, with 10 bases remaining between them. The CDR3 contains 14 residues. The CDR3 DNA reads as TGTGCCTGGAATTACGGGGGTAGCAATCAGCCCCAGCATTTT. Its protein product is CAWNYGGSNQPQHF.

A note on this clone: The sample holds other DNA sequences that translate to the same CDR3. The chain links TRBV5-5 to TRBJ1-5; D gene unclear. This CDR3 is 14 amino acids long. V lost 0 bases, J lost 4 bases, and 8 bases lay in between. Germline lookup yields CDR1 SGHKS and CDR2 YYEKEE (reference sequence). The CDR3 DNA is TGTGCCAGCAGCTTGGGGCAGGATAATCAGCCCCAGCATTTT. Translation gives CASSLGQDNQPQHF.

For the CDR3, the DNA is TGTGCCAGCAGTCCGGGACTAGCGGGGTACAATGAGCAGTTCTTC. Its translation is CASSPGLAGYNEQFF. The chain is built from TRBV2 and TRBJ2-1, with 13 bases aligning to TRBD2. The germline V gene encodes CDR1 SNHLY and CDR2 FYNNEI. With 5 bases clipped from V and 4 bases from J, the junction kept 2 bases outside the gene matches. The CDR3 length is 15 residues.

V usage is TRBV7-9 and J usage is TRBJ1-1, with 9 nucleotides matching TRBD1. Germline lookup yields CDR1 SEHNR and CDR2 FQNEAQ (reference sequence). The CDR3 has 14 residues. V lost 5 bases, J lost 4 bases, and 5 bases stayed unmatched. CDR3 DNA: TGTGCCAGCAGCCCACAGGGGGCTAGCACTGAAGCTTTCTTT. Its protein is CASSPQGASTEAFF.

This clone turned up a few times. V gene TRBV7-9 combines with J gene TRBJ2-1; 11 nucleotides agree with TRBD2. The CDR3 spans 16 residues. Per germline, CDR1 SEHNR and CDR2 FQNEAQ (reference sequence). V dropped 3 bases and J dropped 6; count of bases not matched to a gene: 7. The chain's CDR3 is CASSFRASGGINEQFF. As DNA, the CDR3 is TGTGCCAGCAGCTTTAGGGCTAGCGGGGGGATCAATGAGCAGTTCTTC.

The chain couples TRBV4-1 to TRBJ1-2; no clear D gene. The germline V gene encodes CDR1 MGHRA and CDR2 YSYEKL. Trimming left V 3 bases short and J 4 bases short, with 12 bases between. The CDR3 loop spans 14 amino acids. The CDR3 DNA sequence: TGCGCCAGCAGCCAGGGCCGGGGTGGCTATGGCTACACCTTC. This encodes CASSQGRGGYGYTF.

A single count supports this clone. This chain joins TRBV3-1 (or the pseudogene TRBV3-2) and TRBJ2-1; D may be TRBD2 (6 bases). V was pared by 5 bases and J by 6 bases, with 17 bases between. The CDR3 runs to 15 residues. CDR1 is LGHDT and CDR2 is YNNKEL in the germline V gene (reference sequence). In nucleotides, the CDR3 is TGTGCCAGCAGCTTCACCTCCGAGACTAGCAATGAGCAGTTCTTC. Encoded protein: CASSFTSETSNEQFF.